This entry describes one TCR beta chain. Unmatched junction bases numbered 9, after V lost 1 base and J lost 3 bases. CDR1 is SGHNT and CDR2 is YYREEE in the germline V gene (reference sequence). The CDR3 is made up of 18 amino acids. Sequenced by immunoSEQ multiplex PCR; TCRdb stores in-frame clones only, minus some. This table has about 60,000 clones, over 80% appearing once. This sample stems from a study of T cell changes during pregnancy in multiple sclerosis. Source: CD4+ T cells from peripheral blood mononuclear cells, taken in the first trimester of pregnancy. The TCR was taken from a female donor with multiple sclerosis, enrolled in a pregnancy study. This rearrangement joins TRBV5-4 to TRBJ2-1; 11 bases match TRBD2. CDR3 sequence: CASSLWLAGGLNYNEQFF. Here the CDR3 DNA reads TGTGCCAGCAGCTTGTGGCTAGCGGGGGGCTTAAACTACAATGAGCAGTTCTTC.